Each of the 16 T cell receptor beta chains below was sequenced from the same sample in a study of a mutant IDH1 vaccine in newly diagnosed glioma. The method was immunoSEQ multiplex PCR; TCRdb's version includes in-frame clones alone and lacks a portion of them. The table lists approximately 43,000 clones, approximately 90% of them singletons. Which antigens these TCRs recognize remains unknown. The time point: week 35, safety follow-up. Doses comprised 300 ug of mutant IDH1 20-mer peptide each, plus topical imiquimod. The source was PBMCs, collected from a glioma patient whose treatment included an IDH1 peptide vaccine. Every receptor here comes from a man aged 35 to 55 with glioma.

CDR3 coding DNA: TGTGCCAGTAGTATAGTATCCGGCAGGTACGAGCAGTACTTC. Translating gives CASSIVSGRYEQYF. The genes are TRBV19 and TRBJ2-7; D is ambiguous. CDR1 and CDR2 (germline): LNHDA, SQIVND (reference sequence). V lost 1 base and J lost 4, with 11 bases in between. This CDR3 has 14 amino acids.

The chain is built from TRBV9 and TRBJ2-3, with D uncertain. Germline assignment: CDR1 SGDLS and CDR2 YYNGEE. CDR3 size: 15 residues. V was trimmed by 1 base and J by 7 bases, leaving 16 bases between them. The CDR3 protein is CASSVIGVAGNTQYF. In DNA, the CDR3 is TGTGCCAGCAGCGTAATTGGAGTAGCAGGTAATACGCAGTATTTT.

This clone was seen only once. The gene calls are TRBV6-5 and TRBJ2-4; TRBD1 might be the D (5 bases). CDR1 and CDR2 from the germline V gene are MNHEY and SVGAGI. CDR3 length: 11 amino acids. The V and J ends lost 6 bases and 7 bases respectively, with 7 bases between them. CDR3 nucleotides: TGTGCCAGCAGCCCAGGGAACATTCAGTACTTC. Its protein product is CASSPGNIQYF.

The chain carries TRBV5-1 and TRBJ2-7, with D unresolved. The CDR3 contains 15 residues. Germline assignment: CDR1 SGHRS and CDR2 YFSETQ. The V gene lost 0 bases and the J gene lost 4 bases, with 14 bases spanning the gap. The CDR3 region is CASSLDAGLVYEQYF. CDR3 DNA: TGCGCCAGCAGCTTGGATGCCGGCCTGGTGTACGAGCAGTACTTC.

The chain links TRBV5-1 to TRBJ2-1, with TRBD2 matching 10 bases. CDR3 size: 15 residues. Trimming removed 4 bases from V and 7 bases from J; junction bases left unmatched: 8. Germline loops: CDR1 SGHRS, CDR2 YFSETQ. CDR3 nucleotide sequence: TGCGCCAGCAGCCGCATTCTAGCGGGAGAGAATGAGCAGTTCTTC. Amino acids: CASSRILAGENEQFF.

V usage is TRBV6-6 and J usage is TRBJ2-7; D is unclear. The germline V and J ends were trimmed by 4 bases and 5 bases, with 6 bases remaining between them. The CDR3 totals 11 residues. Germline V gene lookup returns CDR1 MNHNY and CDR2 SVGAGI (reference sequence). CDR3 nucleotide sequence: TGTGCCAGCAGTTCTAACGACGAGCAGTACTTC. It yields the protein CASSSNDEQYF.

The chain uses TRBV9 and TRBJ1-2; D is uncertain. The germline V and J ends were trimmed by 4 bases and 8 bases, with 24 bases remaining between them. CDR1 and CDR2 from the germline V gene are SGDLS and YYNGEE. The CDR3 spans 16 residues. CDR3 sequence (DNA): TGTGCCAGCAGCACCGGACGGCCCCCTGGCCTATGGGGCTACACCTTC. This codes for CASSTGRPPGLWGYTF.

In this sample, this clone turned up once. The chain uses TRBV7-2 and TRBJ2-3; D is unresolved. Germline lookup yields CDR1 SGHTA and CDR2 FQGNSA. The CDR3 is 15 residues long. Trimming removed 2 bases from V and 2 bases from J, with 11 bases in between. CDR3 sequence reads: CASSLNQLATDTQYF. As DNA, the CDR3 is TGTGCCAGCAGCTTAAATCAACTTGCCACAGATACGCAGTATTTT.

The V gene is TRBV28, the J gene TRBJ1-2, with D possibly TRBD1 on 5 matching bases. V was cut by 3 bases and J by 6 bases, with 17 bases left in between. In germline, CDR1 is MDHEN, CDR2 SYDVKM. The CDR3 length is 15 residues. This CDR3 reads CASSFGGGRRHGYTF. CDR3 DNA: TGTGCCAGCAGTTTCGGGGGGGGACGGAGACATGGCTACACCTTC.

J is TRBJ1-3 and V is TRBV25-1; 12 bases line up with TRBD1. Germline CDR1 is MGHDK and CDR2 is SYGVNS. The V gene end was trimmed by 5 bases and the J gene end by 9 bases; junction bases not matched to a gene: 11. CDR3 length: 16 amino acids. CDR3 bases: TGTGCCAGCAGTCCGGGACAGGGGGCGTGGGTGGGCACCATATATTTT. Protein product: CASSPGQGAWVGTIYF.

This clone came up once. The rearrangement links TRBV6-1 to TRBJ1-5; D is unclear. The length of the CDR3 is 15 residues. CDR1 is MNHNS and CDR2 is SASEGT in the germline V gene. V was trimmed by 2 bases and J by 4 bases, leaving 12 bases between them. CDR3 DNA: TGTGCCAGCAGTGAAAGAAGGAGTAATAATCAGCCCCAGCATTTT. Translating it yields CASSERRSNNQPQHF.

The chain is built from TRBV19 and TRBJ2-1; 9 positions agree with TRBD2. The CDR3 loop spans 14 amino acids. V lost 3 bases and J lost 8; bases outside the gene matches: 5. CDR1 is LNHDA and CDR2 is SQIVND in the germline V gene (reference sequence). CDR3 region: CASSIISGGYEQFF. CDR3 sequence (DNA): TGTGCCAGTAGTATTATTAGCGGGGGATATGAGCAGTTCTTC.

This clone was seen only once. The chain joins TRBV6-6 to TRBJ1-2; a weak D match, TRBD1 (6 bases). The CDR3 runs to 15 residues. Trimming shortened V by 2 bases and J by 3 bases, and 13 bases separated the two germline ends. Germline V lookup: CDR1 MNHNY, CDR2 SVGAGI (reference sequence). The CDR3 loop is CASSYIQGPYYGYTF. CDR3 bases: TGTGCCAGCAGTTACATACAGGGCCCGTACTATGGCTACACCTTC.

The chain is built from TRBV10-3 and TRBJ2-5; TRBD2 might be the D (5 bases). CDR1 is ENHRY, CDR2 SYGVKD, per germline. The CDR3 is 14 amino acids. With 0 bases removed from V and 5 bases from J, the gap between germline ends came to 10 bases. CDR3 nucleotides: TGTGCCATCAGTGAGTCTGCCGGCGGGGAGACCCAGTACTTC. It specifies CAISESAGGETQYF.

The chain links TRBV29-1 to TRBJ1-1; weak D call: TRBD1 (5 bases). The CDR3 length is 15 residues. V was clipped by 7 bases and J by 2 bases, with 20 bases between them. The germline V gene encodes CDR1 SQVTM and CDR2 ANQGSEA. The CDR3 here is CSADSYPGGNTEAFF. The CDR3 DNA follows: TGCAGCGCAGACAGTTACCCGGGGGGTAACACTGAAGCTTTCTTT. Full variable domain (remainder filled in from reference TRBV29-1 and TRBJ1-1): SAVISQKPSRDICQRGTSLTIQCQVDSQVTMMFWYRQQPGQSLTLIATANQGSEATYESGFVIDKFPISRPNLTFSTLTVSNMSPEDSSIYLCSADSYPGGNTEAFFGQGTRLTVV.

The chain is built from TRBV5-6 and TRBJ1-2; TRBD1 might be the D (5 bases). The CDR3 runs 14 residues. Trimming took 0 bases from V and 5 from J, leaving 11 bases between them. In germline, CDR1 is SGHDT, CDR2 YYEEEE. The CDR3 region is CASSLARQLYGYTF. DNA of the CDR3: TGTGCCAGCAGCTTGGCCCGACAGCTGTATGGCTACACCTTC. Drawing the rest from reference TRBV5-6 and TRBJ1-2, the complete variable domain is DAGVTQSPTHLIKTRGQQVTLRCSPKSGHDTVSWYQQALGQGPQFIFQYYEEEERQRGNFPDRFSGHQFPNYSSELNVNALLLGDSALYLCASSLARQLYGYTFGSGTRLTVV.